What follows is one T cell receptor beta chain and its context. Its target antigen remains unknown. Base qualities are not at hand, and no much larger clone is one base apart. What this sample's time point label stands for: more than three weeks on oral tofacitinib. This sample's treatment or condition label indicates: oral pan-JAK inhibitor, 5-10 mg twice daily. Peripheral blood and lesional scalp punch biopsies were obtained from patients with alopecia areata. PBMCs were separated by density centrifugation and stained for CD3, CD4 and CD8, after which CD4+ and CD8+ T cells were sorted on a FACSAria. The data were taken from a study of CD8+ T cells in alopecia areata (dated 2018 in TCRdb). At the level of the whole study: The treated patients, all with moderate-to-severe alopecia areata, were enrolled in an open-label pilot trial of oral tofacitinib given at 5 to 10 mg twice daily. Patients stayed on tofacitinib for 6 to 18 months and then had 6 months of follow-up off drug so that delayed response and recurrence could be assessed. The SALT score, which quantifies the percentage of affected scalp surface area, was used to measure disease severity in treated patients. In both human patients and the C3H/HeJ mouse model, the study applied high-throughput TCRbeta sequencing to look at T cell clonal expansion in alopecia areata. On the human side, TCRbeta sequencing was run on scalp tissue and on sorted CD4+ and CD8+ peripheral blood T cells from healthy controls and from alopecia areata patients with either patchy or totalis/universalis disease. Tofacitinib-treated patients had biopsies at baseline and at 4 and 24 weeks of treatment, with a later scalp biopsy in several patients. Clonality in the scalp was compared among normal scalp (n=4), patchy alopecia areata scalp (n=8), and alopecia totalis/universalis scalp (n=8). RNA was obtained with the PAXgene miRNA kit for fixed scalp, the miRNeasy kit for PBMCs, and the RNeasy kit for mouse skin. Amplification of TCRbeta CDR3 regions was done by immunoSEQ multiplex PCR using 35 Vbeta forward primers and 13 Jbeta reverse primers.

From its cysteine to its phenylalanine, the CDR3 spans 20 amino acids. The DNA shown is the 60-base CDR3, in frame from base 1. Deletion took 5 bases off V and 2 bases off J, with a span of 26 bases between the germline ends. According to the germline V gene, CDR1 reads SGHRS and CDR2 reads YFSETQ. The protocol used for the library was the immunoSEQ multiplex PCR assay. To provide template for TCR sequencing, every sample had RNA extracted and reverse transcribed into cDNA. First-strand cDNA was synthesized using SuperScript III with a 2:1 mix of oligo-dT and random hexamers. A synthetic immune receptor repertoire was used to gauge amplification bias, and whatever bias remained was removed computationally. As for the authors' bioinformatics: After raw reads were preprocessed to remove errors, the CDR3 was defined following IMGT conventions as running from the conserved cysteine to phenylalanine. Clonality was computed as 1 minus the Shannon entropy, with the entropy normalized by log2 of the number of productive unique TCRs. Whether scalp clones were CD4 or CD8 was inferred by matching scalp TCRbeta sequences against CD4 and CD8 repertoires sorted from blood. Entries here come from immuneACCESS through TCRdb and include only in-frame sequences with V and J called. Some clones fail to appear in such tables; in the studies checked, an unresolved V gene covers under half of the shortfall, and the cause of the remainder is unknown. The DNA was the basis for D and trimming; V, J and clone size are from that table. A total of about 140,000 clones appear in this sample, roughly four fifths of them only once. The ten most abundant clones make up just under 25% of the sample.

Overall results and qualifications from the work: With tofacitinib, both scalp clonality and the number of expanded CD8+ clones among the top 100 scalp clones went down significantly. Compared with mice, TCR sequences shared between patients were less clear, possibly partly because of HLA diversity across the patient population. Compared with normal scalp, lesional scalp, particularly in alopecia totalis/universalis, had higher clonality and more expanded CD8+ clones, which suggests antigenic drive. During tofacitinib treatment, many expanded lesional clones remained in scalp and blood, and this persistence may partly explain relapse after treatment is stopped. Scalp TCR repertoire analysis is complicated because resident alphabeta T cells in normal human skin are also sequenced, whereas mouse skin is dominated by gammadelta T cells. Because the treated cohort was small and included a single nonresponder, larger studies are needed to assess links between baseline CD8+ expansion and response.

The V and J segments used are TRBV5-1 and TRBJ1-6; the D gene is perhaps TRBD1, on 6 matching bases. This receptor was identified in a human donor with alopecia areata. The source material was CD8+ T cells sorted from blood, sampled at week 4, from a patient treated with tofacitinib. At the DNA level, the sequence is TGCGCCAGCAGTCCTATCGGACAACCGGGACATACAACCTATAATTCACCCCTCCACTTT. It translates as CASSPIGQPGHTTYNSPLHF.